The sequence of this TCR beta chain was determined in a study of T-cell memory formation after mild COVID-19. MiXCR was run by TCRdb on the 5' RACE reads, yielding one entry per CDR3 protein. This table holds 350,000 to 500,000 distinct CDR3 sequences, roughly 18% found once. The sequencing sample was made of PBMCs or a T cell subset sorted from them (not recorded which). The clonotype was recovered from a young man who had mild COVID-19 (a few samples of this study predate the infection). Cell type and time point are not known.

Here the CDR3 DNA reads TGCGCCAGCAGCTTTGGACAGGGGGGAGCTTTCTTT. Encoded protein: CASSFGQGGAFF. The chain has TRBV5-1 and TRBJ1-1; 10 nucleotides agree with TRBD1. Germline trimming cut 2 bases from V and 10 bases from J; bases unmatched to any gene: 2. Per the germline V gene, CDR1 is SGHRS and CDR2 is YFSETQ. This CDR3 region has 12 residues.